These 18 T cell receptor beta chains share one sample of origin, sequenced in a study of shared clonotypes between healthy human individuals. The repertoire was sequenced with immunoSEQ multiplex PCR; TCRdb's copy has only in-frame clones and lacks some. The table records some 240,000 clones, 50% to 80% of them present only once. Sequencing input: memory CD4+ T cells sorted from blood. Subset reported: CD45RA-negative fraction. Receptors originate from a man aged 25 to 40 in good health.

The V and J genes are TRBV5-4 and TRBJ2-7, with 9 bases matching TRBD1. In germline, CDR1 is SGHNT, CDR2 YYREEE (reference sequence). Trimming took 3 bases from V and 3 from J; bases not matched to a gene: 7. The CDR3 is 15 residues long. CDR3 loop: CASSSNRQGDYEQYF. CDR3 coding DNA: TGTGCCAGCAGCTCCAATCGACAGGGGGACTACGAGCAGTACTTC.

The genes are TRBV2 and TRBJ2-3; 11 nucleotides align to TRBD1. The CDR3 is 13 amino acids. CDR1 and CDR2 from the germline V gene are SNHLY and FYNNEI. V shed 6 bases and J 9 bases; nucleotides not matched to a gene: 5. The CDR3 spells CASSGTGGPTQYF. In nucleotides, the CDR3 is TGTGCCAGCAGCGGGACAGGGGGTCCAACGCAGTATTTT.

There are a few counts of this clone. The chain combines TRBV25-1 with TRBJ2-5; 7 nucleotides align to TRBD1. V trimming: 3 bases; J trimming: 4 bases; junction bases outside the gene matches: 8. The CDR3 spans 15 residues. The germline V gene has CDR1 MGHDK and CDR2 SYGVNS. The CDR3 loop is CASSDVRGLGETQYF. The DNA of the CDR3 is TGTGCCAGCAGTGATGTGAGGGGGCTCGGAGAGACCCAGTACTTC. The full variable domain, its missing parts supplied by reference TRBV25-1 and TRBJ2-5, is EADIYQTPRYLVIGTGKKITLECSQTMGHDKMYWYQQDPGMELHLIHYSYGVNSTEKGDLSSESTVSRIRTEHFPLTLESARPSHTSQYLCASSDVRGLGETQYFGPGTRLLVL.

The chain is built from TRBV5-4 and TRBJ2-3, with D perhaps TRBD2 (6 bases). The CDR3 consists of 13 residues. Trimming pared 2 bases from V and 6 bases from J, leaving 10 bases between. Germline assignment: CDR1 SGHNT and CDR2 YYREEE (reference sequence). The CDR3 coding sequence is TGTGCCAGCAGCTTAACTAGCTTCGATACGCAGTATTTT. It codes for CASSLTSFDTQYF.

The chain employs TRBV5-1 and TRBJ1-1, with D unresolved. Germline V gene lookup returns CDR1 SGHRS and CDR2 YFSETQ. This CDR3 spans 18 amino acids. Trimming took 0 bases from V and 0 from J, leaving 18 bases between them. For the CDR3, the DNA is TGCGCCAGCAGCTTGGAGTATAGAATCACCCTTATGAACACTGAAGCTTTCTTT. The encoded protein is CASSLEYRITLMNTEAFF. Supplemented by reference TRBV5-1 and TRBJ1-1, the full variable domain reads KAGVTQTPRYLIKTRGQQVTLSCSPISGHRSVSWYQQTPGQGLQFLFEYFSETQRNKGNFPGRFSGRQFSNSRSEMNVSTLELGDSALYLCASSLEYRITLMNTEAFFGQGTRLTVV.

This clone was seen at least ten times. The chain carries TRBV6-5 and TRBJ2-1; 9 nucleotides align to TRBD2. J gave up 5 bases and V 2 bases, and 1 base lay outside the gene matches. CDR1 MNHEY and CDR2 SVGAGI come from the germline V gene. CDR3 length: 14 residues. The CDR3 sequence is CASSYEREDNEQFF. CDR3 nucleotide sequence: TGTGCCAGCAGTTACGAGCGGGAGGACAATGAGCAGTTCTTC.

This rearrangement joins TRBV4-3 to TRBJ2-1; TRBD2 matches 7 bases. With V trimmed by 0 bases and J by 4 bases, 12 bases remained unmatched. CDR3 length: 18 amino acids. The germline gives CDR1 LGHNA, CDR2 YSLEER. CDR3 sequence: CASSQDRLAYSLYNEQFF. CDR3 coding DNA: TGCGCCAGCAGCCAAGATAGACTAGCATATTCTCTTTACAATGAGCAGTTCTTC.

CDR3 bases: TGTGCCAGCAGCTTGGCCGTCTCACAAGAGACCCAGTACTTC. Its translation: CASSLAVSQETQYF. The chain couples TRBV5-4 to TRBJ2-5; no clear D. Trimming removed 0 bases at V and 2 bases at J, with 8 bases between. This CDR3 is built from 14 residues. Germline V gene data show CDR1 as SGHNT and CDR2 as YYREEE (reference sequence).

This clone was detected once. The rearrangement joins TRBV6-1 to TRBJ2-7; 11 bases are a match to TRBD2. CDR1 and CDR2 from the germline V gene are MNHNS and SASEGT. CDR3 length equals 14 residues. J gave up 1 base and V 7 bases, and 3 bases lay outside the gene matches. The DNA of the CDR3 is TGTGCCAGCATCCGGACTAGCGGGTCCTACGAGCAGTACTTC. Amino acid sequence: CASIRTSGSYEQYF.

The CDR3 DNA sequence: TGTGCCAGTAGTATAGTGGCGGGGTCCTCCTACGAGCAGTACTTC. This codes for CASSIVAGSSYEQYF. The rearrangement links TRBV19 to TRBJ2-7; possible D gene TRBD2, 6 bases. Germline-derived CDR1 and CDR2 are LNHDA and SQIVND (reference sequence). Trimming left V 1 base short and J 0 bases short, with 10 bases between. The length of the CDR3 is 15 residues.

V gene TRBV2 combines with J gene TRBJ1-5; D is unclear. The CDR3 sequence is 16 residues long. The ends were cut back, 6 bases at V and 1 base at J, with 16 bases in the middle. Germline CDR1 SNHLY, CDR2 FYNNEI. CDR3 nucleotides: TGTGCCAGCAGCAAAATAACCTCGTCCAGCAATCAGCCCCAGCATTTT. This encodes CASSKITSSSNQPQHF.

This clone was counted between two and nine times. The chain joins TRBV19 to TRBJ2-6, with 8 bases lining up with TRBD1. Per the germline V gene, CDR1 is LNHDA and CDR2 is SQIVND (reference sequence). The CDR3 extends over 17 amino acids. The ends lost 7 bases at V and 0 bases at J; junction bases unmatched: 8. The CDR3 reads CASTFGTGASGANVLTF. CDR3 DNA sequence: TGTGCCAGTACATTCGGGACAGGAGCCTCTGGGGCCAACGTCCTGACTTTC.

The chain recombines TRBV7-2 with TRBJ2-7, with TRBD2 matching over 8 bases. Germline CDR1 is SGHTA and CDR2 is FQGNSA. J was trimmed by 4 bases and V by 7 bases; bases with no gene match: 9. The CDR3 has 14 residues. CDR3 DNA: TGTGCCAGCACAGGGACTAGTAATCTTTACGAGCAGTACTTC. Protein sequence: CASTGTSNLYEQYF.

This clone was picked up a small number of times. The gene calls are TRBV7-2 and TRBJ2-5; the D call may be TRBD1 or TRBD2 (5 bases each). V was trimmed by 6 bases and J by 5 bases, leaving 13 bases between them. Looked up from germline, CDR1 is SGHTA and CDR2 is FQGNSA. This CDR3 has 13 residues. CDR3 sequence reads: CASSTTWGETQYF. The CDR3 DNA is TGTGCCAGCAGTACGACATGGGGGGAGACCCAGTACTTC.

This rearrangement joins TRBV7-9 to TRBJ2-3, with 10 bases that match TRBD2. CDR3 size: 19 residues. CDR1 is SEHNR, CDR2 FQNEAQ, per germline (reference sequence). V dropped 3 bases and J dropped 4; count of bases not matched to a gene: 16. This CDR3 reads CASSFMGLRLAGVADTQYF. The CDR3 DNA sequence: TGTGCCAGCAGCTTTATGGGTTTGCGGCTAGCGGGAGTTGCAGATACGCAGTATTTT.

This sequence joins TRBV30 and TRBJ2-5, with 10 bases that match TRBD2. V trimming: 5 bases; J trimming: 5 bases; junction bases outside the gene matches: 11. This CDR3 contains 15 residues. Germline-derived CDR1 and CDR2 are GTSNPN and SVGIG (reference sequence). CDR3 DNA: TGTGCCTGGGGAGTTAGCGGGAGGAGGAGGGAGACCCAGTACTTC. It encodes CAWGVSGRRRETQYF.

This clone was seen more than once but under ten times. The gene calls are TRBV10-1 and TRBJ2-5; 9 nucleotides match TRBD2. The CDR3 extends over 13 amino acids. Germline assignment: CDR1 WNHNN and CDR2 SYGVQD (reference sequence). Trimming removed 8 bases from V and 5 bases from J; junction bases left unmatched: 6. This CDR3 reads CASQAGGEETQYF. CDR3 sequence (DNA): TGCGCCAGCCAAGCGGGGGGCGAGGAGACCCAGTACTTC.

In its sample, this clone was seen a few times. This rearrangement joins TRBV6-1 to TRBJ2-7; the match to TRBD2 covers 10 bases. V was pared by 6 bases and J by 8 bases, with 10 bases of the junction left unmatched. Germline V lookup: CDR1 MNHNS, CDR2 SASEGT. This CDR3 comprises 14 residues. CDR3: CASRSGTSDTQQYF. The CDR3 DNA follows: TGTGCCAGCAGGTCCGGGACTAGCGATACCCAGCAGTACTTC.